This passage covers 32 T cell receptor beta chains from one sample sequenced in a study of T cell changes during pregnancy in multiple sclerosis. Data came from immunoSEQ multiplex PCR; TCRdb stores just in-frame clones and leaves some out. This table has roughly 80,000 clones, about 90% appearing once. Material: peripheral blood, obtained before pregnancy. These receptors were collected from a female donor with multiple sclerosis, enrolled in a pregnancy study.

The J gene is TRBJ1-1, the V gene TRBV7-2; D is unclear. The CDR3 has 15 amino acids. Germline CDR1 SGHTA, CDR2 FQGNSA. V was trimmed by 1 base and J by 0 bases, leaving 9 bases between them. CDR3 nucleotide sequence: TGTGCCAGCAGCTTAGGAGGGATCATGAACACTGAAGCTTTCTTT. Residues: CASSLGGIMNTEAFF.

The rearrangement uses TRBV10-2 and TRBJ1-6, with D perhaps matching TRBD1 (6 bases). The germline V gene has CDR1 WSHSY and CDR2 SAAADI. The V gene lost 6 bases and the J gene lost 9 bases, with 18 bases spanning the gap. The CDR3 totals 15 residues. The CDR3 reads CASRDPFQGSSPLHF. The CDR3, as DNA: TGCGCCAGCAGAGACCCCTTCCAGGGGAGTTCACCCCTCCACTTT.

The chain links TRBV10-2 to TRBJ2-7; the D gene is possibly TRBD1 (5 bases). The CDR3 loop spans 14 amino acids. V lost 1 base and J lost 1, with 8 bases in between. Germline CDR1 WSHSY, CDR2 SAAADI. For the CDR3, the DNA is TGCGCCAGCAGTGAGTGGGGCCTTTCCTACGAGCAGTACTTC. Its translation is CASSEWGLSYEQYF.

This chain connects TRBV6-1 to TRBJ1-6; 7 positions agree with TRBD1. CDR3 length equals 18 residues. Germline CDR1 reads MNHNS; CDR2 reads SASEGT. Losses at the gene ends were 4 bases for V and 0 bases for J; bases not matched to a gene: 9. The CDR3 bases are TGTGCCAGCAGTGCCTACAGGGGCCAAAGCTCCTATAATTCACCCCTCCACTTT. Its protein product is CASSAYRGQSSYNSPLHF.

The chain carries TRBV5-4 and TRBJ1-2; TRBD1 might be the D (6 bases). In germline, CDR1 is SGHNT, CDR2 YYREEE (reference sequence). The V end was cut by 2 bases, the J end by 5 bases, with 10 bases between. CDR3 length: 13 residues. CDR3 in amino acids: CASSLGTPYGYTF. The CDR3 DNA is TGTGCCAGCAGCTTAGGGACACCTTATGGCTACACCTTC. Complete variable domain (other parts from reference TRBV5-4 and TRBJ1-2): ETGVTQSPTHLIKTRGQQVTLRCSSQSGHNTVSWYQQALGQGPQFIFQYYREEENGRGNFPPRFSGLQFPNYSSELNVNALELDDSALYLCASSLGTPYGYTFGSGTRLTVV.

Note on this clone: The same CDR3 arises from other DNA sequences in this sample as well. The V and J genes are TRBV6-1 and TRBJ1-1; 9 bases align to TRBD1. The CDR3 loop spans 14 amino acids. The V gene end was trimmed by 6 bases and the J gene end by 0 bases; junction bases not matched to a gene: 2. Germline V gene lookup returns CDR1 MNHNS and CDR2 SASEGT. The CDR3 DNA follows: TGTGCCAGCAGGGACAGGGGCATGAACACTGAAGCTTTCTTT. It codes for CASRDRGMNTEAFF.

This clone was picked up a small number of times. The chain carries TRBV14 and TRBJ1-1, with no clear D. V was clipped by 8 bases and J by 5 bases, with 12 bases between them. The V gene's germline CDR1 is SGHDN and CDR2 FVKESK. The CDR3 totals 12 residues. This chain's CDR3 is CASSRGRTEAFF. The CDR3 DNA follows: TGTGCCAGCTCAAGAGGGAGGACTGAAGCTTTCTTT.

CDR3 loop: CASSVTSGGHTDTQYF. The CDR3 DNA reads TGTGCCAGCAGCGTTACTAGCGGGGGCCACACAGATACGCAGTATTTT. The chain carries TRBV9 and TRBJ2-3, with TRBD2 matching over 11 bases. CDR3 size: 16 residues. The germline V gene has CDR1 SGDLS and CDR2 YYNGEE. V shed 2 bases, J shed 2 bases, and the junction held 4 bases outside the gene matches.

V usage is TRBV21-1 and J usage is TRBJ1-4; the table's D call, TRBD1, was not checked against the DNA. TRBV21-1 is classified as a pseudogene. The CDR3 is made up of 15 amino acids. In nucleotides, the CDR3 is TGTGCCAGCAGCGCACAGGGAAGGGCTAATGAAAAACTGTTTTTT. This sequence encodes CASSAQGRANEKLFF.

The gene calls are TRBV11-2 and TRBJ2-1; D unresolved. The length of the CDR3 is 14 residues. Trimming cost V 0 bases and J 7 bases, with 10 bases left between them. CDR1 is SGHAT and CDR2 is FQNNGV in the germline V gene. DNA for the CDR3: TGTGCCAGCAGCTTAGAACTCTCCCTAAATGAGCAGTTCTTC. Residues: CASSLELSLNEQFF. Combining the CDR3 with reference TRBV11-2 and TRBJ2-1 gives the whole variable domain EAGVAQSPRYKIIEKRQSVAFWCNPISGHATLYWYQQILGQGPKLLIQFQNNGVVDDSQLPKDRFSAERLKGVDSTLKIQPAKLEDSAVYLCASSLELSLNEQFFGPGTRLTVL.

V is TRBV20-1 and J is TRBJ1-1; no firm D call. The V gene lost 3 bases and the J gene lost 3 bases, with 5 bases spanning the gap. The CDR3 runs 11 residues. The V gene's germline CDR1 is DFQATT and CDR2 SNEGSKA (reference sequence). In DNA, the CDR3 is TGCAGTGCTAGCACTGACACTGAAGCTTTCTTT. Residues: CSASTDTEAFF.

The genes are TRBV5-4 and TRBJ1-5; the match to TRBD1 covers 8 bases. The junction had 7 bases not matched to a gene; V was cut back by 4 bases and J by 4 bases. The CDR3 spans 15 residues. Germline V gives CDR1 SGHNT, CDR2 YYREEE (reference sequence). CDR3 bases: TGTGCCAGCAGCAAACAGGGGGAGATTAATCAGCCCCAGCATTTT. Encoded protein: CASSKQGEINQPQHF.

DNA of the CDR3: TGTGCCACTGCCCTAACAGGGGATGGCTACACCTTC. Translating gives CATALTGDGYTF. The chain is built from TRBV5-6 and TRBJ1-2; 7 nucleotides match TRBD1. With V trimmed by 9 bases and J by 6 bases, 8 bases remained unmatched. The CDR3 totals 12 residues. Germline loops: CDR1 SGHDT, CDR2 YYEEEE.

This chain joins TRBV6-1 and TRBJ2-7, with D possibly matching TRBD1 (6 bases). CDR3 length: 13 amino acids. V dropped 6 bases and J dropped 2 bases, with 11 bases sitting between them. Germline-derived CDR1 and CDR2 are MNHNS and SASEGT. The CDR3 sequence: CASSVDRTYEQYF. The CDR3 DNA follows: TGTGCCAGCAGCGTCGACAGGACCTACGAGCAGTACTTC.

This clone was detected only once. The V call is TRBV9, the J call TRBJ1-5; D not resolved. Trimming left V 2 bases short and J 0 bases short, with 3 bases between. The CDR3 is 13 residues long. Germline V CDR1 and CDR2: SGDLS, YYNGEE. The CDR3 spells CASSVSSNQPQHF. CDR3 in DNA: TGTGCCAGCAGCGTCAGTAGCAATCAGCCCCAGCATTTT.

CDR3 DNA sequence: TGTGCCAGCAGCCTTTTAGCGGGGACAGGGGCTTACAATGAGCAGTTCTTC. The encoded protein is CASSLLAGTGAYNEQFF. The genes are TRBV7-8 and TRBJ2-1; 10 bases agree with TRBD1. The CDR3 is made up of 17 amino acids. Germline values: CDR1 SGHVS, CDR2 FQNEAQ. V lost 5 bases to trimming and J lost 4 bases; unmatched junction nucleotides: 11. Filled out from reference TRBV7-8 and TRBJ2-1, the complete variable domain reads GAGVSQSPRYKVAKRGQDVALRCDPISGHVSLFWYQQALGQGPEFLTYFQNEAQLDKSGLPSDRFFAERPEGSVSTLKIQRTQQEDSAVYLCASSLLAGTGAYNEQFFGPGTRLTVL.

This rearrangement joins TRBV15 to TRBJ2-1; 9 bases are a match to TRBD1. V shed 3 bases, J shed 7 bases, and the junction held 7 bases outside the gene matches. CDR1 is LNHNV, CDR2 YYDKDF, per germline (reference sequence). This CDR3 is 15 amino acids long. The CDR3 sequence: CATSSSQGAANEQFF. The DNA for the CDR3 is TGTGCCACCAGCAGCTCACAGGGGGCAGCGAATGAGCAGTTCTTC.

The chain is built from TRBV29-1 and TRBJ2-3; the D gene is possibly TRBD1 (6 bases). CDR1 is SQVTM and CDR2 is ANQGSEA in the germline V gene. Between the trimmed V and J ends, which lost 5 bases and 5 bases, there was a span of 11 bases. This CDR3 is 12 amino acids long. CDR3 sequence (DNA): TGCAGCGTTTCGGTCAGGGGAGATACGCAGTATTTT. Translating it yields CSVSVRGDTQYF.

The chain carries TRBV7-6 and TRBJ2-1, with a possible D match to TRBD1 (7 bases). Between the trimmed V and J ends, which lost 6 bases and 9 bases, there was a span of 18 bases. The CDR3 loop spans 14 amino acids. The germline V gene encodes CDR1 SGHVS and CDR2 FNYEAQ. CDR3 DNA sequence: TGTGCCAGCAGGCGGGACAGAGGTCTTGGTGAGCAGTTCTTC. Translating gives CASRRDRGLGEQFF.

This chain connects TRBV30 to TRBJ1-1; no firm D call. The CDR3 covers 14 residues. Germline V lookup: CDR1 GTSNPN, CDR2 SVGIG (reference sequence). Trimming cost V 0 bases and J 0 bases, with 8 bases left between them. CDR3 residues: CAWSVYSLNTEAFF. In DNA, the CDR3 is TGTGCCTGGAGTGTATACAGTTTGAACACTGAAGCTTTCTTT.

The chain employs TRBV6-5 and TRBJ2-1; D possibly corresponds to TRBD2 (5 bases). Germline V gene lookup returns CDR1 MNHEY and CDR2 SVGAGI. The CDR3 length is 14 residues. Trimming cost V 6 bases and J 0 bases, with 9 bases left between them. CDR3 sequence: CASRDGSSYNEQFF. The CDR3 region has the DNA TGTGCCAGCAGGGATGGGAGCTCCTACAATGAGCAGTTCTTC.

The chain employs TRBV18 and TRBJ1-2, with 8 bases fitting TRBD1. Germline V gives CDR1 KGHSH, CDR2 LQKENI. V dropped 6 bases and J dropped 6; count of bases not matched to a gene: 6. The length of the CDR3 is 13 residues. The CDR3 region is CASSPDRDHGYTF. The CDR3 DNA is TGTGCCAGCTCCCCGGACAGGGATCATGGCTACACCTTC.

The V and J genes are TRBV7-6 and TRBJ1-4; maybe TRBD1 (6 bases). With 3 bases removed from V and 8 bases from J, the gap between germline ends came to 13 bases. Germline V gene lookup returns CDR1 SGHVS and CDR2 FNYEAQ. This CDR3 is 14 amino acids long. Written as DNA, the CDR3 is TGTGCCAGCAGCTTTCAGGGAGGGGGGGAAAAACTGTTTTTT. Its translation is CASSFQGGGEKLFF.

V is TRBV5-6 and J is TRBJ1-2; D unresolved. The length of the CDR3 is 13 residues. The V gene lost 0 bases and the J gene lost 5 bases, with 8 bases spanning the gap. Germline V gene data show CDR1 as SGHDT and CDR2 as YYEEEE. CDR3 DNA: TGTGCCAGCAGCTTGGAGGCGGATTATGGCTACACCTTC. It translates to CASSLEADYGYTF.

This chain uses TRBV4-1 with TRBJ2-5; 11 nucleotides align to TRBD2. Germline lookup yields CDR1 MGHRA and CDR2 YSYEKL. The CDR3 contains 17 residues. V shed 0 bases and J 0 bases; nucleotides not matched to a gene: 3. The CDR3 region has the DNA TGCGCCAGCAGCCAAGAGACTAGCGGGGCGTACCAAGAGACCCAGTACTTC. Protein product: CASSQETSGAYQETQYF.

This rearrangement joins TRBV4-1 to TRBJ1-6, with D maybe TRBD1 (5 bases). Germline V gene data show CDR1 as MGHRA and CDR2 as YSYEKL. The CDR3 loop spans 13 amino acids. Deletions cut 5 bases from V and 3 bases from J, with 5 bases between. CDR3 DNA sequence: TGCGCCAGCAGCAGGGGCTATAATTCACCCCTCCACTTT. This translates into CASSRGYNSPLHF.

The chain carries TRBV9 and TRBJ2-7; the D is unclear. V was clipped by 0 bases and J by 2 bases, with 9 bases between them. The germline V gene encodes CDR1 SGDLS and CDR2 YYNGEE. This CDR3 spans 14 amino acids. The CDR3 sequence is CASSVDVRTYEQYF. The CDR3 DNA is TGTGCCAGCAGCGTAGATGTCAGAACCTACGAGCAGTACTTC. Based on the CDR3 plus reference TRBV9 and TRBJ2-7, the full variable domain is DSGVTQTPKHLITATGQRVTLRCSPRSGDLSVYWYQQSLDQGLQFLIQYYNGEERAKGNILERFSAQQFPDLHSELNLSSLELGDSALYFCASSVDVRTYEQYFGPGTRLTVT.

The rearrangement joins TRBV7-9 to TRBJ2-3, with 10 nucleotides matching TRBD2. Looked up from germline, CDR1 is SEHNR and CDR2 is FQNEAQ (reference sequence). V shed 3 bases and J 2 bases; nucleotides not matched to a gene: 5. The CDR3 runs 16 residues. CDR3 coding DNA: TGTGCCAGCAGCTTCGCAGCGGGGGGGCTCACAGATACGCAGTATTTT. Protein product: CASSFAAGGLTDTQYF.

This rearrangement joins TRBV5-8 to TRBJ1-2, with D hard to call. Trimming stripped 0 bases from V and 3 bases from J, with 12 bases between. Germline V gene data show CDR1 as SGHTS and CDR2 as YDEGEE. This CDR3 region has 15 residues. The CDR3 nucleotides are TGTGCCAGCAGCTTGGAGACCAACGGGGACTATGGCTACACCTTC. This gives the protein CASSLETNGDYGYTF.

The CDR3, as DNA: TGCGCCAGCAGCTTAAGGGGGGGGAGCTCCTACGAGCAGTACTTC. This gives the protein CASSLRGGSSYEQYF. The chain joins TRBV5-1 to TRBJ2-7, with a tentative D call TRBD2 (7 bases). Per the germline V gene, CDR1 is SGHRS and CDR2 is YFSETQ. V was cut by 2 bases and J by 0 bases, with 12 bases left in between. CDR3 length equals 15 residues. Complete variable domain (other parts from reference TRBV5-1 and TRBJ2-7): KAGVTQTPRYLIKTRGQQVTLSCSPISGHRSVSWYQQTPGQGLQFLFEYFSETQRNKGNFPGRFSGRQFSNSRSEMNVSTLELGDSALYLCASSLRGGSSYEQYFGPGTRLTVT.

The chain combines TRBV2 with TRBJ1-3; 7 bases fit TRBD1. Per germline, CDR1 SNHLY and CDR2 FYNNEI. The CDR3 consists of 14 residues. V lost 8 bases, J lost 2 bases, and 6 bases stayed unmatched. CDR3 sequence (DNA): TGTGCCAGCCTACAGACAGGGCCTGGAAACACCATATATTTT. Its protein product is CASLQTGPGNTIYF.

The chain recombines TRBV19 with TRBJ2-5; D is uncertain. CDR1 LNHDA and CDR2 SQIVND come from the germline V gene (reference sequence). The V gene lost 1 base and the J gene lost 9 bases, with 15 bases spanning the gap. The CDR3 has 14 residues. The CDR3 loop reads CASSIGRRSRAQYF. Written as DNA, the CDR3 is TGTGCCAGTAGTATAGGGCGGCGGTCCCGGGCCCAGTACTTC.